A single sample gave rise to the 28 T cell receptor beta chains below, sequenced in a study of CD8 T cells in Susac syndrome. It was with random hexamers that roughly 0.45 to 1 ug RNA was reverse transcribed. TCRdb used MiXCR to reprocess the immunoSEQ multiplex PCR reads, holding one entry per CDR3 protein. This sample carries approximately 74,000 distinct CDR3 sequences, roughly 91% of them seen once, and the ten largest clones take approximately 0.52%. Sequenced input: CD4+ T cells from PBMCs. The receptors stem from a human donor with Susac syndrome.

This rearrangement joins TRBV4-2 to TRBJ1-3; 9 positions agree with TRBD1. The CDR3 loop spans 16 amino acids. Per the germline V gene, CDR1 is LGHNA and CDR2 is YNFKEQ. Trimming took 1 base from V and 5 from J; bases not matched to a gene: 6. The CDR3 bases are TGTGCCAGCAGCCAAGGGAGGGACAGGGTCCGAAACACCATATATTTT. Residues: CASSQGRDRVRNTIYF.

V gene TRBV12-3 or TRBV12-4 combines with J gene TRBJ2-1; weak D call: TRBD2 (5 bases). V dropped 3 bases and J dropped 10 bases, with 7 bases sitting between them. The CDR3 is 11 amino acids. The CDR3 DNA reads TGTGCCAGCAGTTTGAGACTAGAGCAGTTCTTC. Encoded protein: CASSLRLEQFF.

Here the CDR3 reads CASSQTGSHTEAFF. The CDR3 DNA is TGTGCCAGCAGCCAAACAGGGAGTCACACTGAAGCTTTCTTT. This chain uses TRBV7-2 with TRBJ1-1; TRBD1 might be the D (6 bases). Germline V gene lookup returns CDR1 SGHTA and CDR2 FQGNSA. V lost 5 bases and J lost 3, with 13 bases in between. There are 14 residues in the CDR3.

In DNA, the CDR3 is TGTGCCAGCAGCTCACAGGAGAACACTGAAGCTTTCTTT. Its translation: CASSSQENTEAFF. V gene TRBV7-7 combines with J gene TRBJ1-1, with D tentatively TRBD1 (5 bases). Germline assignment: CDR1 SSHAT and CDR2 FNYEAQ (reference sequence). The V gene lost 4 bases and the J gene lost 1 base, with 7 bases spanning the gap. This CDR3 comprises 13 residues.

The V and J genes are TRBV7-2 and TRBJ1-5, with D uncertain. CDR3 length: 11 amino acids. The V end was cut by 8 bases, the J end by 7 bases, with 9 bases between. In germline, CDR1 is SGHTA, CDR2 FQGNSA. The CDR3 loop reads CASGGLQPQHF. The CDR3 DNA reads TGTGCCAGCGGAGGGCTGCAGCCCCAGCATTTT.

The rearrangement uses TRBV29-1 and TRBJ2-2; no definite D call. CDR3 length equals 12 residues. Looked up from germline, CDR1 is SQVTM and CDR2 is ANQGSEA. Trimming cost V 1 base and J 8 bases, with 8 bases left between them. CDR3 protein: CSVEGVLGELFF. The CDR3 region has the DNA TGCAGCGTTGAAGGGGTCTTAGGGGAGCTGTTTTTT.

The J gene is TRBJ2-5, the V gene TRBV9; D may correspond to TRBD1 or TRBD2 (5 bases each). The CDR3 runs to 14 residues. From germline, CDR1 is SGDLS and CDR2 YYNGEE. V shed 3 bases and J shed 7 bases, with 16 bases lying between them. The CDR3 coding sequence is TGTGCCAGCAGCGCGGGACCGCCTGCGTGGACCCAGTACTTC. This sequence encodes CASSAGPPAWTQYF.

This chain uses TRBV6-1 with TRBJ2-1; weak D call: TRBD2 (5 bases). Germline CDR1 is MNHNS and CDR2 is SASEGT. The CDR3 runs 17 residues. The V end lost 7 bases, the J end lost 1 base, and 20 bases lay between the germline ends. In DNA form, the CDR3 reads TGTGCCAGCACTCGAAAGGGATCGGGATCATCCTACAATGAGCAGTTCTTC. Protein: CASTRKGSGSSYNEQFF.

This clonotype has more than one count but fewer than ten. This CDR3 is CAISEQEGKHEQYF. The CDR3 nucleotides read TGTGCCATCAGTGAACAGGAGGGGAAGCACGAGCAGTACTTC. The chain has TRBV10-3 and TRBJ2-7; TRBD2 might be the D (6 bases). Per the germline V gene, CDR1 is ENHRY and CDR2 is SYGVKD. Between the trimmed V and J ends, which lost 3 bases and 5 bases, there was a span of 14 bases. There are 14 residues in the CDR3.

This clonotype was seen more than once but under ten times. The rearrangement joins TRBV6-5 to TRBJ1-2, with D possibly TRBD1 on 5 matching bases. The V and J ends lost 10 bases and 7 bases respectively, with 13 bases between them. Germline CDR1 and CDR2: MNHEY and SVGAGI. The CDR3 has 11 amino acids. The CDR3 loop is CAMRGNGGYTF. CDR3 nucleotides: TGTGCCATGAGGGGAAATGGTGGCTACACCTTC.

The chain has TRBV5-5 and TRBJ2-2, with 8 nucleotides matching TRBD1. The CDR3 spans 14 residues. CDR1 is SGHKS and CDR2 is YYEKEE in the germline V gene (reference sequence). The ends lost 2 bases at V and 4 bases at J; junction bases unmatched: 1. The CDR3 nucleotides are TGTGCCAGCAGCTTACAGGGGGTCACCGGGGAGCTGTTTTTT. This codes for CASSLQGVTGELFF.

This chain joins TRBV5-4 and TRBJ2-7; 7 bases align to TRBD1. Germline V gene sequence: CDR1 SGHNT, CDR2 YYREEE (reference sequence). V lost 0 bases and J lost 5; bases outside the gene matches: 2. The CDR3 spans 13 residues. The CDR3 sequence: CASSLGDRDEQYF. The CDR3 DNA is TGTGCCAGCAGCTTGGGAGACAGGGACGAGCAGTACTTC.

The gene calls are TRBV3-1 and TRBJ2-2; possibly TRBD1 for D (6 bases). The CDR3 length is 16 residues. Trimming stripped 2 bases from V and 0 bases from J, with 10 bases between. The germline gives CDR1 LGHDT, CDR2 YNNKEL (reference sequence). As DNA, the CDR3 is TGTGCCAGCAGCCAATCCGGGACACCGAACACCGGGGAGCTGTTTTTT. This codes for CASSQSGTPNTGELFF.

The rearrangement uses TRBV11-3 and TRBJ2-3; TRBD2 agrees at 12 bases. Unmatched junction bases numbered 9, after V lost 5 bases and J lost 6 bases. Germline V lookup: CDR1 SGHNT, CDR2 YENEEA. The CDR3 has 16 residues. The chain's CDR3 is CASSAGLAGSKDTQYF. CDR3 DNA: TGTGCCAGCAGCGCTGGACTAGCGGGGTCCAAGGATACGCAGTATTTT. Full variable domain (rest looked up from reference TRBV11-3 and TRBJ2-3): EAGVVQSPRYKIIEKKQPVAFWCNPISGHNTLYWYLQNLGQGPELLIRYENEEAVDDSQLPKDRFSAERLKGVDSTLKIQPAELGDSAVYLCASSAGLAGSKDTQYFGPGTRLTVL.

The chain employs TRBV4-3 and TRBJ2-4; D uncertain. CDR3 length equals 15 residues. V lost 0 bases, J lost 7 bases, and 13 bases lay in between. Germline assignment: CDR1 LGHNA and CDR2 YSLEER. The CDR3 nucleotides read TGCGCCAGCAGCCAAGAGACGCCGACGTGGAACATTCAGTACTTC. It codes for CASSQETPTWNIQYF.

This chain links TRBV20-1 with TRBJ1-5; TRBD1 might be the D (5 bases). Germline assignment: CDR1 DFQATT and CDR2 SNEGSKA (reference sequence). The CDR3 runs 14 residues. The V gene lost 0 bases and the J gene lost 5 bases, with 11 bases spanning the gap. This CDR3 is CSARDGRGYQPQHF. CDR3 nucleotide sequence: TGCAGTGCTAGAGACGGGCGGGGGTATCAGCCCCAGCATTTT.

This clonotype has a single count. The CDR3 DNA follows: TGTGCCAGTATAATGAGCAGACCCGCTAACTATGGCTACACCTTC. Encoded protein: CASIMSRPANYGYTF. The chain couples TRBV19 to TRBJ1-2; D is undetermined. The CDR3 is 15 residues long. Germline CDR1 LNHDA, CDR2 SQIVND (reference sequence). The V end was cut by 7 bases, the J end by 0 bases, with 15 bases between.

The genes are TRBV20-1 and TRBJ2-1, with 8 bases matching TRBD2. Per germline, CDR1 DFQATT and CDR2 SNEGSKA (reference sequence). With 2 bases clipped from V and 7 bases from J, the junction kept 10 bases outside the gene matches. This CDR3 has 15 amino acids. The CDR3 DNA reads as TGCAGTGCTAGACCCCCAGCGGGAGTCGAAAATGAGCAGTTCTTC. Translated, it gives CSARPPAGVENEQFF.

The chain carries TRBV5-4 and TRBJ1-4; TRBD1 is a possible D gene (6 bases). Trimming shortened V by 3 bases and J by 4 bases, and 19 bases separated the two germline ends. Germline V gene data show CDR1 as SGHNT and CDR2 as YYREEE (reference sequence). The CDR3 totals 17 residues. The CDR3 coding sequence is TGTGCCAGCAGCTCCTCCCCGGGGGGGGCGAGTAATGAAAAACTGTTTTTT. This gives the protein CASSSSPGGASNEKLFF. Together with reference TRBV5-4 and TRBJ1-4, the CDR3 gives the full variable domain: ETGVTQSPTHLIKTRGQQVTLRCSSQSGHNTVSWYQQALGQGPQFIFQYYREEENGRGNFPPRFSGLQFPNYSSELNVNALELDDSALYLCASSSSPGGASNEKLFFGSGTQLSVL.

The CDR3 region has the DNA TGCAGCGTGCCTGGTTCTACTAACTATGGCTACACCTTC. Its protein product is CSVPGSTNYGYTF. V and J are TRBV29-1 and TRBJ1-2, with D hard to call. CDR1 and CDR2 (germline): SQVTM, ANQGSEA. The CDR3 spans 13 residues. The ends were cut back, 6 bases at V and 0 bases at J, with 11 bases in the middle. Looking up the rest from reference TRBV29-1 and TRBJ1-2 gives the full variable domain: SAVISQKPSRDICQRGTSLTIQCQVDSQVTMMFWYRQQPGQSLTLIATANQGSEATYESGFVIDKFPISRPNLTFSTLTVSNMSPEDSSIYLCSVPGSTNYGYTFGSGTRLTVV.

This chain's CDR3 is CASSFFFDEQYF. CDR3 DNA: TGTGCCAGCAGCTTCTTTTTTGACGAGCAGTACTTC. The V call is TRBV7-2, the J call TRBJ2-7; no clear D gene. The V end lost 3 bases, the J end lost 5 bases, and 8 bases lay between the germline ends. Germline V gene lookup returns CDR1 SGHTA and CDR2 FQGNSA. The CDR3 runs to 12 residues.

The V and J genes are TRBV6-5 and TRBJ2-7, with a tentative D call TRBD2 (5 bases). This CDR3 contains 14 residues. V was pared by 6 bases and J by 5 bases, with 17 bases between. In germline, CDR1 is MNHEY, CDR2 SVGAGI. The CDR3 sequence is CASSPTLTGDEQYF. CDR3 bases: TGTGCCAGCAGCCCTACACTGACCGGGGACGAGCAGTACTTC.

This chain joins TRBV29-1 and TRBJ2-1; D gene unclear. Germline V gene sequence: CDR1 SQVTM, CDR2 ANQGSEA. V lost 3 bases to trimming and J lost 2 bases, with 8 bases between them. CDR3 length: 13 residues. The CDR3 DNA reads TGCAGCGTTGATCAAGCTCCCTACAATGAGCAGTTCTTC. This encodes CSVDQAPYNEQFF.

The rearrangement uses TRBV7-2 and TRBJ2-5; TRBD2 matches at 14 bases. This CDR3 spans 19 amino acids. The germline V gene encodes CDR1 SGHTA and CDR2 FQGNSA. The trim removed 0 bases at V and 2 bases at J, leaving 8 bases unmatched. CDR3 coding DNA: TGTGCCAGCAGCTTAGCGGGACTAGCGGGAGTAAGGGGACAAGAGACCCAGTACTTC. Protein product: CASSLAGLAGVRGQETQYF.

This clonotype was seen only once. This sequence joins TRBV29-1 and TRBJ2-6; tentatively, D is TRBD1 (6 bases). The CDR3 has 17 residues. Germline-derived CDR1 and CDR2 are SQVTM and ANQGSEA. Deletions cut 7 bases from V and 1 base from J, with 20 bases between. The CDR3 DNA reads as TGCAGCGAGTTCCAGGGGCTAACGTGTTCTGGGGCCAACGTCCTGACTTTC. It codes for CSEFQGLTCSGANVLTF.

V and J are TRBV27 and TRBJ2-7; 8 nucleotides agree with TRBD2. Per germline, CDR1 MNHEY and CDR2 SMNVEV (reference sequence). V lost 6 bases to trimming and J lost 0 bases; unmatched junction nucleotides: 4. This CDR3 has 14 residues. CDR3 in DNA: TGTGCCAGCAGAAGAGCGGGAGACTCCTACGAGCAGTACTTC. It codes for CASRRAGDSYEQYF.

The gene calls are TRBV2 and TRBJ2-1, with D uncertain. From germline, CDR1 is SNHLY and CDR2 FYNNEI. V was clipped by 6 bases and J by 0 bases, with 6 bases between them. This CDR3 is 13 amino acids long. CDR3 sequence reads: CASRPSSYNEQFF. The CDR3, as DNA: TGTGCCAGCAGACCAAGCTCCTACAATGAGCAGTTCTTC. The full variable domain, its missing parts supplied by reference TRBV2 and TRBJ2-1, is EPEVTQTPSHQVTQMGQEVILRCVPISNHLYFYWYRQILGQKVEFLVSFYNNEISEKSEIFDDQFSVERPDGSNFTLKIRSTKLEDSAMYFCASRPSSYNEQFFGPGTRLTVL.

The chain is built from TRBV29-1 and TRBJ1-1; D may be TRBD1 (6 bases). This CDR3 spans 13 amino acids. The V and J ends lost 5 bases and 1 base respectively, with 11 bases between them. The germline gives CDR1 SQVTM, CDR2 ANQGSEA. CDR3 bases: TGCAGCGTTAAAAGGGGACAGAACACTGAAGCTTTCTTT. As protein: CSVKRGQNTEAFF.